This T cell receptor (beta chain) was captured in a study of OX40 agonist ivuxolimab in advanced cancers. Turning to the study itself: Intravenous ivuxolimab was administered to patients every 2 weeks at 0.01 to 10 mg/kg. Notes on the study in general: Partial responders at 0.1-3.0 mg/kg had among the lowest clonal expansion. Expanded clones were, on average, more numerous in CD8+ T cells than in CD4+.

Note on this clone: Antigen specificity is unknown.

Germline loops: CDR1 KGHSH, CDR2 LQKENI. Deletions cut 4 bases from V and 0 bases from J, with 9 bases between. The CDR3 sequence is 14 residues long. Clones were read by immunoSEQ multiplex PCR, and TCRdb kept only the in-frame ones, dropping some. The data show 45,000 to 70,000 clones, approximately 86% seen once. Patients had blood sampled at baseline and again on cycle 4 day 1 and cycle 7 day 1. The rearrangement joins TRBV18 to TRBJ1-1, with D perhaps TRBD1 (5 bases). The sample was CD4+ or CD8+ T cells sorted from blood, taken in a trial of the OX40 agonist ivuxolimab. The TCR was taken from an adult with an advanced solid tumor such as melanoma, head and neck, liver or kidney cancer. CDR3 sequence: CASSLTAVNTEAFF. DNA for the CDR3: TGTGCCAGCTCACTGACAGCTGTGAACACTGAAGCTTTCTTT.